The 11 T cell receptor beta chains presented below share a single source sample, sequenced in a study of cytomegalovirus exposure and HLA in healthy donors. A multiplex PCR was run with 60 Vbeta primers and 13 Jbeta primers. Clones were sequenced by immunoSEQ multiplex PCR, and TCRdb holds only the in-frame ones, with some missing. In all, the sample yields 130,000 or so clones. The sequencing input was PBMCs. The receptors stem from a woman between 35 and 50 years old in good health and CMV-seronegative.

The rearrangement links TRBV21-1 to TRBJ2-1; no check of the table's D call, TRBD2, against the DNA was made. TRBV21-1 is designated a pseudogene. The CDR3 is 16 amino acids. CDR3 region: CASSKEDGGAGDEQFF. The CDR3 DNA follows: TGTGCCAGCAGCAAAGAGGACGGGGGGGCGGGGGATGAGCAGTTCTTC.

As for this clone: A read error may produce the germline difference seen at one junction end. In the same sample, other DNA sequences code for this CDR3. The chain joins TRBV15 to TRBJ2-1; TRBD1 matches 8 bases. Germline values: CDR1 LNHNV, CDR2 YYDKDF (reference sequence). The CDR3 runs 15 residues. Here the CDR3 DNA reads TGCGCCACCAGCAGAGGAACAGGGGGGCGGACTGAGCAGTTCTTC. Encoded protein: CATSRGTGGRTEQFF.

J is TRBJ1-1 and V is TRBV7-6, with TRBD1 matching over 11 bases. CDR3 length: 15 amino acids. Losses at the gene ends were 1 base for V and 10 bases for J; bases not matched to a gene: 8. The germline V gene has CDR1 SGHVS and CDR2 FNYEAQ. This CDR3 reads CASSLVPGTGGSAFF. CDR3 DNA sequence: TGTGCCAGCAGCTTAGTTCCCGGGACAGGGGGGTCAGCTTTCTTT.

Here the CDR3 DNA reads TGTGCCAGCAGTTACTGGGGACAGGGGGCTAGAGAGACCCAGTACTTC. This codes for CASSYWGQGARETQYF. The chain joins TRBV6-5 to TRBJ2-5, with TRBD1 identical over 12 bases. The CDR3 extends over 16 amino acids. The V and J ends lost 1 base and 4 bases, in that order; junction bases with no gene match: 4. Per germline, CDR1 MNHEY and CDR2 SVGAGI.

The rearrangement links TRBV28 to TRBJ2-2; TRBD1 is a possible D gene (5 bases). V was shortened by 6 bases and J by 2 bases, with 22 bases between the two germline ends. This CDR3 is 18 amino acids long. Germline V gene sequence: CDR1 MDHEN, CDR2 SYDVKM. CDR3 sequence reads: CASSQGIGAAANTGELFF. DNA for the CDR3: TGTGCCAGCAGCCAAGGAATTGGGGCCGCGGCCAACACCGGGGAGCTGTTTTTT.

The chain links TRBV19 to TRBJ2-5; TRBD2 is a possible D gene (6 bases). The V end lost 5 bases, the J end lost 7 bases, and 29 bases lay between the germline ends. CDR1 LNHDA and CDR2 SQIVND come from the germline V gene (reference sequence). The length of the CDR3 is 18 residues. The CDR3 here is CASSSSFSRGTAMGTQYF. CDR3 DNA sequence: TGTGCCAGTAGTTCTAGTTTTAGCCGGGGGACGGCGATGGGGACCCAGTACTTC.

The CDR3 nucleotides read TGCGCCAGCAGCCAAGGATCCGGACAACCCGGGCAGCCCCAGCATTTT. It encodes CASSQGSGQPGQPQHF. V usage is TRBV4-1 and J usage is TRBJ1-5; weak D call: TRBD1 (5 bases). There are 16 residues in the CDR3. The germline CDR1 and CDR2 sequences are MGHRA and YSYEKL. The germline V and J ends were trimmed by 1 base and 7 bases, with 17 bases remaining between them.

The chain combines TRBV20-1 with TRBJ2-5; no clear D. This CDR3 is built from 11 residues. Germline-derived CDR1 and CDR2 are DFQATT and SNEGSKA (reference sequence). With 3 bases removed from V and 7 bases from J, the gap between germline ends came to 9 bases. The CDR3 DNA follows: TGCAGTGCTAGCGTCCGTCTGACCCAGTACTTC. Its translation is CSASVRLTQYF.

The chain uses TRBV4-3 and TRBJ1-2; D might be TRBD1 (6 bases). Deletions cut 0 bases from V and 6 bases from J, with 14 bases between. Germline CDR1 is LGHNA and CDR2 is YSLEER. CDR3 length equals 15 residues. The CDR3 loop is CASSQEWQGINGYTF. For the CDR3, the DNA is TGCGCCAGCAGCCAAGAGTGGCAGGGGATCAATGGCTACACCTTC.

The chain uses TRBV4-2 and TRBJ2-7; D remains ambiguous. Per the germline V gene, CDR1 is LGHNA and CDR2 is YNFKEQ. Deletions cut 0 bases from V and 3 bases from J, with 9 bases between. The CDR3 extends over 14 amino acids. The CDR3 here is CASSQDSEDYEQYF. The CDR3, as DNA: TGTGCCAGCAGCCAAGATAGTGAGGACTACGAGCAGTACTTC.

J is TRBJ2-7 and V is TRBV28, with TRBD1 matching over 10 bases. Germline CDR1 and CDR2: MDHEN and SYDVKM. Unmatched junction bases numbered 7, after V lost 7 bases and J lost 7 bases. There are 13 residues in the CDR3. DNA for the CDR3: TGTGCCAGCACCGGGGACAGGGGCGGGGAGCAGTACTTC. Encoded protein: CASTGDRGGEQYF.